Below, 24 T cell receptor beta chains from the same sample are listed, as sequenced in a study of long-term antiretroviral therapy in people with HIV. The immunoSEQ assay was v3.0, run at survey level. Measured with immunoSEQ multiplex PCR; TCRdb has only the in-frame clones, and not every one. The top ten hold around 4.5% of the sample, which has 25,000 to 30,000 clones, 70% to 90% seen once. The sequenced sample was unsorted PBMCs, obtained 0.8 years after starting antiretroviral therapy. The source of these receptors is a woman aged 25-40 years with HIV.

This clone was seen more than once but under ten times. This rearrangement joins TRBV9 to TRBJ2-3, with D unresolved. Trimming removed 2 bases at V and 4 bases at J, with 14 bases between. The CDR3 loop spans 15 amino acids. Germline CDR1 and CDR2: SGDLS and YYNGEE. As DNA, the CDR3 is TGTGCCAGCAGCGTTGATCCCCACGCCGCAGATACGCAGTATTTT. It specifies CASSVDPHAADTQYF.

The genes are TRBV9 and TRBJ2-1; D unclear. CDR1 and CDR2 (germline): SGDLS, YYNGEE. The ends were cut back, 0 bases at V and 6 bases at J, with 7 bases in the middle. The CDR3 is 13 residues long. The CDR3 spells CASSVEAANEQFF. The CDR3 DNA reads TGTGCCAGCAGCGTAGAGGCGGCCAATGAGCAGTTCTTC.

This sequence joins TRBV6-1 and TRBJ1-6; D remains ambiguous. V shed 7 bases and J shed 9 bases, with 16 bases lying between them. CDR1 is MNHNS, CDR2 SASEGT, per germline. The CDR3 length is 14 residues. DNA of the CDR3: TGTGCCAGCAACCTGGGGAGGTACGGTTCACCCCTCCACTTT. This codes for CASNLGRYGSPLHF.

V is TRBV5-4 and J is TRBJ2-1; D is possibly TRBD1 (6 bases). The V gene's germline CDR1 is SGHNT and CDR2 YYREEE (reference sequence). The CDR3 has 15 amino acids. With 3 bases removed from V and 5 bases from J, the gap between germline ends came to 15 bases. The CDR3 DNA is TGTGCCAGCAGCTCTACAGGGACACACAACAATGAGCAGTTCTTC. Protein sequence: CASSSTGTHNNEQFF. The full variable domain, in which reference TRBV5-4 and TRBJ2-1 provide the parts outside the CDR3, is ETGVTQSPTHLIKTRGQQVTLRCSSQSGHNTVSWYQQALGQGPQFIFQYYREEENGRGNFPPRFSGLQFPNYSSELNVNALELDDSALYLCASSSTGTHNNEQFFGPGTRLTVL.

The V and J genes are TRBV30 and TRBJ1-5; D perhaps matches TRBD1 (6 bases). The CDR3 is 13 amino acids. Germline lookup yields CDR1 GTSNPN and CDR2 SVGIG (reference sequence). The germline V and J ends were trimmed by 3 bases and 5 bases, with 11 bases remaining between them. The CDR3 spells CAWREDSHQPQHF. The CDR3 bases are TGTGCCTGGAGGGAGGACAGTCATCAGCCCCAGCATTTT.

V usage is TRBV5-6 and J usage is TRBJ2-7; unclear D gene. This CDR3 comprises 14 residues. Trimming left V 2 bases short and J 3 bases short, with 12 bases between. Germline loops: CDR1 SGHDT, CDR2 YYEEEE. This chain's CDR3 is CASSLEALLYEQYF. The CDR3 DNA is TGTGCCAGCAGCTTAGAAGCCCTCCTCTACGAGCAGTACTTC.

The gene calls are TRBV18 and TRBJ1-2; TRBD1 is a possible D gene (5 bases). The CDR3 sequence is 14 residues long. In germline, CDR1 is KGHSH, CDR2 LQKENI. Trimming pared 3 bases from V and 9 bases from J, leaving 17 bases between. CDR3 residues: CASSPSTGDRSYTF. For the CDR3, the DNA is TGTGCCAGCTCACCTTCAACAGGTGATAGAAGCTACACCTTC.

The rearrangement joins TRBV2 to TRBJ1-1, with a possible D match to TRBD1 (6 bases). Germline CDR1 SNHLY, CDR2 FYNNEI. CDR3 length: 13 amino acids. The V end lost 6 bases, the J end lost 7 bases, and 15 bases lay between the germline ends. CDR3: CASSPQGGGEAFF. The CDR3, as DNA: TGTGCCAGCAGCCCTCAGGGAGGGGGTGAAGCTTTCTTT.

The gene calls are TRBV15 and TRBJ2-5; 7 bases align to TRBD2. From germline, CDR1 is LNHNV and CDR2 YYDKDF (reference sequence). The CDR3 has 14 residues. With 5 bases clipped from V and 4 bases from J, the junction kept 7 bases outside the gene matches. This chain's CDR3 is CATSLVGGGETQYF. CDR3 in DNA: TGTGCCACCAGCCTGGTTGGGGGGGGAGAGACCCAGTACTTC. Looking up the rest from reference TRBV15 and TRBJ2-5 gives the full variable domain: DAMVIQNPRYQVTQFGKPVTLSCSQTLNHNVMYWYQQKSSQAPKLLFHYYDKDFNNEADTPDNFQSRRPNTSFCFLDIRSPGLGDTAMYLCATSLVGGGETQYFGPGTRLLVL.

The DNA of the CDR3 is TGCGCCAGCAGCTTTTCAGGGAAAATTTACAATGAGCAGTTCTTC. Its protein is CASSFSGKIYNEQFF. The chain joins TRBV5-1 to TRBJ2-1; D may be TRBD1 (5 bases). CDR1 SGHRS and CDR2 YFSETQ come from the germline V gene. Trimming took 2 bases from V and 4 from J, leaving 13 bases between them. The CDR3 runs 15 residues.

The chain links TRBV5-1 to TRBJ1-1; 7 bases align to TRBD1. V was pared by 3 bases and J by 4 bases, with 9 bases of the junction left unmatched. CDR1 is SGHRS, CDR2 YFSETQ, per germline. The length of the CDR3 is 15 residues. The CDR3 region has the DNA TGCGCCAGCAGCTCGGGAGGGCAGGGGGGCACTGAAGCTTTCTTT. Translating it yields CASSSGGQGGTEAFF.

V is TRBV13 and J is TRBJ2-3; 7 positions agree with TRBD1. The germline gives CDR1 PRHDT, CDR2 FYEKMQ (reference sequence). After removal of 6 bases from V and 3 bases from J, the junction contained 12 bases not matched to a gene. The CDR3 consists of 16 residues. The chain's CDR3 is CASRATGYLRTDTQYF. The DNA for the CDR3 is TGTGCCAGCAGGGCGACAGGGTATCTAAGGACAGATACGCAGTATTTT.

The V and J genes are TRBV27 and TRBJ1-5; D may be TRBD1 (5 bases). The CDR3 contains 12 residues. V was clipped by 10 bases and J by 6 bases, with 13 bases between them. The germline gives CDR1 MNHEY, CDR2 SMNVEV (reference sequence). CDR3 loop: CATGPGVQPQHF. Written as DNA, the CDR3 is TGTGCCACCGGGCCGGGGGTTCAGCCCCAGCATTTT.

This clone has only a few counts. This sequence joins TRBV5-1 and TRBJ1-4; 11 bases align to TRBD1. Germline trimming cut 4 bases from V and 5 bases from J; bases unmatched to any gene: 4. The CDR3 runs to 15 residues. Germline CDR1 SGHRS, CDR2 YFSETQ. In DNA form, the CDR3 reads TGCGCCAGCAGCCCGGGACAGGGGGACAATGAAAAACTGTTTTTT. This sequence encodes CASSPGQGDNEKLFF.

This chain connects TRBV18 to TRBJ2-3, with 9 positions matching TRBD1. The germline gives CDR1 KGHSH, CDR2 LQKENI. The CDR3 is 13 amino acids. V lost 5 bases to trimming and J lost 5 bases; unmatched junction nucleotides: 2. The CDR3 protein is CASSRDREDTQYF. The CDR3 DNA reads TGTGCCAGCTCAAGGGACAGGGAAGATACGCAGTATTTT.

V is TRBV6-1 and J is TRBJ1-3; D remains unclear. This CDR3 is 13 amino acids long. Germline CDR1 is MNHNS and CDR2 is SASEGT. V lost 11 bases, J lost 2 bases, and 13 bases lay in between. The CDR3 reads CAAKLAAGNTIYF. CDR3 in DNA: TGTGCCGCCAAGCTGGCCGCTGGAAACACCATATATTTT.

This CDR3 reads CASSNRNNQPQHF. DNA of the CDR3: TGTGCCAGCAGTAATAGGAACAATCAGCCCCAGCATTTT. V gene TRBV2 combines with J gene TRBJ1-5; D uncertain. CDR1 and CDR2 (germline): SNHLY, FYNNEI. This CDR3 spans 13 amino acids. Trimming cost V 5 bases and J 3 bases, with 8 bases left between them.

The chain uses TRBV27 and TRBJ1-1; tentative D call: TRBD1 (5 bases). CDR1 and CDR2 (germline): MNHEY, SMNVEV (reference sequence). Deletions cut 0 bases from V and 4 bases from J, with 15 bases between. This CDR3 has 16 residues. The CDR3 reads CASSLSPLGATTEAFF. CDR3 DNA sequence: TGTGCCAGCAGTTTATCCCCTCTAGGGGCGACCACTGAAGCTTTCTTT.

The genes are TRBV10-2 and TRBJ2-3; 10 positions match TRBD2. With 2 bases clipped from V and 2 bases from J, the junction kept 4 bases outside the gene matches. CDR1 is WSHSY, CDR2 SAAADI, per germline. The CDR3 consists of 16 residues. The CDR3 DNA reads TGCGCCAGCAGTGAGGGACTAGCGGACCTCACAGATACGCAGTATTTT. It is translated as CASSEGLADLTDTQYF.

The chain links TRBV9 to TRBJ2-5; a weak D match, TRBD2 (5 bases). V lost 0 bases, J lost 2 bases, and 8 bases lay in between. CDR1 SGDLS and CDR2 YYNGEE come from the germline V gene. The CDR3 has 14 amino acids. The CDR3, as DNA: TGTGCCAGCAGCGTAGGGCTAGCACAAGAGACCCAGTACTTC. As protein: CASSVGLAQETQYF. Together with reference TRBV9 and TRBJ2-5, the CDR3 gives the full variable domain: DSGVTQTPKHLITATGQRVTLRCSPRSGDLSVYWYQQSLDQGLQFLIQYYNGEERAKGNILERFSAQQFPDLHSELNLSSLELGDSALYFCASSVGLAQETQYFGPGTRLLVL.

The CDR3 spells CASGGYSGNTIYF. The CDR3 coding sequence is TGTGCCAGCGGCGGGTACTCTGGAAACACCATATATTTT. This chain joins TRBV7-9 and TRBJ1-3; D gene uncertain. The length of the CDR3 is 13 residues. Germline assignment: CDR1 SEHNR and CDR2 FQNEAQ (reference sequence). The germline V and J ends were trimmed by 8 bases and 0 bases, with 8 bases remaining between them.

This chain joins TRBV2 and TRBJ1-3, with D possibly being TRBD1 (6 bases). This CDR3 region has 13 residues. The germline V and J ends were trimmed by 11 bases and 4 bases, with 15 bases remaining between them. Per germline, CDR1 SNHLY and CDR2 FYNNEI. The CDR3 is CAGKQGSGNTIYF. The CDR3 region has the DNA TGTGCCGGGAAACAGGGATCGGGAAACACCATATATTTT.

This clone was detected only a few times. V is TRBV14 and J is TRBJ1-3; D is uncertain. The CDR3 extends over 14 amino acids. Trimming left V 4 bases short and J 0 bases short, with 7 bases between. The germline gives CDR1 SGHDN, CDR2 FVKESK. Here the CDR3 DNA reads TGTGCCAGCAGCCCGCAACCCTCTGGAAACACCATATATTTT. This sequence encodes CASSPQPSGNTIYF.

The chain combines TRBV6-1 with TRBJ2-5; maybe TRBD2 (6 bases). With 4 bases removed from V and 9 bases from J, the gap between germline ends came to 21 bases. CDR3 length equals 15 residues. The germline V gene has CDR1 MNHNS and CDR2 SASEGT. The DNA of the CDR3 is TGTGCCAGCAGTGTATCTTTTGTCGGGGGTTCGTCCCAGTACTTC. Its protein product is CASSVSFVGGSSQYF.